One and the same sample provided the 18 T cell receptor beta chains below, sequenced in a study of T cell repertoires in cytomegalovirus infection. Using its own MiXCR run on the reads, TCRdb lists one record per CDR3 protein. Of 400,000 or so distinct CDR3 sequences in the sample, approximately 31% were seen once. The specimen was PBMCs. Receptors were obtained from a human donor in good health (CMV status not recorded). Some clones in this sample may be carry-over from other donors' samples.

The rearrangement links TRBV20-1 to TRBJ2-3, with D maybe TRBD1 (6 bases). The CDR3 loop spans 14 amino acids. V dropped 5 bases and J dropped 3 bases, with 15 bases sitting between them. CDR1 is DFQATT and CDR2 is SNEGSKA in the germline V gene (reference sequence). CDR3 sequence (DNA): TGCAGTGCTCCCTGGGGGCCTTGGACAGATACGCAGTATTTT. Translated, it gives CSAPWGPWTDTQYF.

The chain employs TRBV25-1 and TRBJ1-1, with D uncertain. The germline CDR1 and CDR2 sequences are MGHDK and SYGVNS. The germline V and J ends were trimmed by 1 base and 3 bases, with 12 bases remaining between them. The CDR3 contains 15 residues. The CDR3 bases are TGTGCCAGCAGTGAATCTATACCAAGCTACACTGAAGCTTTCTTT. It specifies CASSESIPSYTEAFF. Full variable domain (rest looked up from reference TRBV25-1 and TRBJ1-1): EADIYQTPRYLVIGTGKKITLECSQTMGHDKMYWYQQDPGMELHLIHYSYGVNSTEKGDLSSESTVSRIRTEHFPLTLESARPSHTSQYLCASSESIPSYTEAFFGQGTRLTVV.

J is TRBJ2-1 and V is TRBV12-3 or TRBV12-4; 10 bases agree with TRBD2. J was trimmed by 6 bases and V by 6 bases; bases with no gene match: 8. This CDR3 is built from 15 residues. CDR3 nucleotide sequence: TGTGCCAGCAGCCAAAGCGGGGGGGCAGGCAATGAGCAGTTCTTC. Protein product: CASSQSGGAGNEQFF.

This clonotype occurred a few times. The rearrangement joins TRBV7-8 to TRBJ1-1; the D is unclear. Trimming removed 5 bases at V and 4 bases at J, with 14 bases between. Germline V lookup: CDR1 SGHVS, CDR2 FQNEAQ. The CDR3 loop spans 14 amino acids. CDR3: CASSPQGASTEAFF. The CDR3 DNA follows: TGTGCCAGCAGCCCGCAAGGCGCGAGCACTGAAGCTTTCTTT.

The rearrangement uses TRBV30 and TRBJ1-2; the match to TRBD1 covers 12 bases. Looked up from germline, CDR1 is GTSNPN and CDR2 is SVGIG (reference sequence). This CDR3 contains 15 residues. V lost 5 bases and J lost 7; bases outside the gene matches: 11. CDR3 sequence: CAWSGTGGTIGGYTF. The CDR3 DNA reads TGTGCCTGGTCCGGGACAGGGGGCACAATCGGTGGCTACACCTTC.

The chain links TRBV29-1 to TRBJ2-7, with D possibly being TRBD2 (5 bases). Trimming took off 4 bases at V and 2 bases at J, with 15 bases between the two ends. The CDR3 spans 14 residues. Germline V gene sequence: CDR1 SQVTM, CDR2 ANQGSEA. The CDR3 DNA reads TGCAGCGTTGTGCTCTGGACGGGAACCTACGAGCAGTACTTC. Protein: CSVVLWTGTYEQYF.

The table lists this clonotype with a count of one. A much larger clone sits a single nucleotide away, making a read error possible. This chain's CDR3 is CSASWGERPYGYTF. CDR3 in DNA: TGCAGTGCTAGTTGGGGAGAACGGCCCTATGGCTACACCTTC. This sequence joins TRBV20-1 and TRBJ1-2; D remains unclear. Germline-derived CDR1 and CDR2 are DFQATT and SNEGSKA (reference sequence). With 3 bases removed from V and 4 bases from J, the gap between germline ends came to 15 bases. The CDR3 is 14 residues long.

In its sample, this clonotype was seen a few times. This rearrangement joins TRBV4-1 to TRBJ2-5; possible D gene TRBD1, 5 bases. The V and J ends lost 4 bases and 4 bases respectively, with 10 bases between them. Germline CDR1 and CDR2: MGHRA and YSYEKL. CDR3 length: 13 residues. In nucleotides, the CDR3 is TGCGCCAGCAGCCTCCCAAGGGGAGAGACCCAGTACTTC. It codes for CASSLPRGETQYF.

The CDR3, as DNA: TGTGCCAGCAGCGAACAGGGCGCAAACCAAGAGACCCAGTACTTC. This encodes CASSEQGANQETQYF. J is TRBJ2-5 and V is TRBV5-6, with D tentatively TRBD1 (6 bases). The germline V and J ends were trimmed by 4 bases and 0 bases, with 13 bases remaining between them. The CDR3 consists of 15 residues. Per germline, CDR1 SGHDT and CDR2 YYEEEE.

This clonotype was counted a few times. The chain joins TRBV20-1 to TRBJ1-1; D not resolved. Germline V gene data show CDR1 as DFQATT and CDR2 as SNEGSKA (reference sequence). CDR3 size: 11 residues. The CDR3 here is CRVSENTEAFF. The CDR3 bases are TGCAGGGTAAGCGAGAACACTGAAGCTTTCTTT.

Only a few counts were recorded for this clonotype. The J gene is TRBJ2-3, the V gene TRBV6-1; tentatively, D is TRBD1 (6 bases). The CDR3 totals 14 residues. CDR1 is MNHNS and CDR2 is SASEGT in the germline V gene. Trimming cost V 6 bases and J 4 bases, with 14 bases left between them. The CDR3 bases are TGTGCCAGCAGGCTTTACAGGGCCCCAGATACGCAGTATTTT. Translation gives CASRLYRAPDTQYF.

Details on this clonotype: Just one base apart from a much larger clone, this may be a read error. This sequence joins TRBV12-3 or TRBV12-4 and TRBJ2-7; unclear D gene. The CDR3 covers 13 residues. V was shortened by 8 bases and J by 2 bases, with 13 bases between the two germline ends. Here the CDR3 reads CASPLGITYEQYF. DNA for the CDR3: TGTGCCAGCCCCCTGGGGATAACCTACGAGCAGTACTTC.

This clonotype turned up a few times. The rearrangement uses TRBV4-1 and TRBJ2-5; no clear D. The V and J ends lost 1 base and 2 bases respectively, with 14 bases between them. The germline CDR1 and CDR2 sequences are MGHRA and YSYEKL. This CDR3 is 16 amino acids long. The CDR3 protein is CASSQGALGRQETQYF. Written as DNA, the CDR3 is TGCGCCAGCAGCCAAGGGGCCCTGGGAAGGCAAGAGACCCAGTACTTC.

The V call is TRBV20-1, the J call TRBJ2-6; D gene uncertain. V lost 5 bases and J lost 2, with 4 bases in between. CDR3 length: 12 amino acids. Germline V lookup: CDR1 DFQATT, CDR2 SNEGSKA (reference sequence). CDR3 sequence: CSAPPGANVLTF. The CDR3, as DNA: TGCAGTGCTCCTCCTGGGGCCAACGTCCTGACTTTC.

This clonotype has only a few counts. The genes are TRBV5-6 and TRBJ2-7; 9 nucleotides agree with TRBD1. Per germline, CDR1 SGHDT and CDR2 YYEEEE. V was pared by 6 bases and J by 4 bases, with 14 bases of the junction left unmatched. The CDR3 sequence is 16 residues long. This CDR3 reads CASKRARDRVGYEQYF. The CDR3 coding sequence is TGTGCCAGCAAACGGGCCCGGGACAGGGTAGGATACGAGCAGTACTTC.

The CDR3 DNA reads TGTGCCAGCAGCGTAACCTCCGGGACAGTATACGAGCAGTACTTC. Its translation is CASSVTSGTVYEQYF. This chain uses TRBV9 with TRBJ2-7, with 7 bases lining up with TRBD1. Germline-derived CDR1 and CDR2 are SGDLS and YYNGEE. V dropped 1 base and J dropped 4; count of bases not matched to a gene: 8. The CDR3 consists of 15 residues.

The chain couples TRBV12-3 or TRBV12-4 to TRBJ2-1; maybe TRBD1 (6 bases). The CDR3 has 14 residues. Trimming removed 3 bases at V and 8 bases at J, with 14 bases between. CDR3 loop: CASSLTRWGHEQFF. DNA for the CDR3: TGTGCCAGCAGTTTGACCAGGTGGGGGCATGAGCAGTTCTTC.

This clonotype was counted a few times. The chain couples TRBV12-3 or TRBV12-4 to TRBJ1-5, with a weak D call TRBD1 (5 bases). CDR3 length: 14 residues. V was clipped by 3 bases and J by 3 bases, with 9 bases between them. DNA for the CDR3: TGTGCCAGCAGTTTGTCAGGGCACAATCAGCCCCAGCATTTT. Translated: CASSLSGHNQPQHF.